This TCR beta chain was profiled in a study of blood T cell repertoires in COVID-19. As for the study in general: COVID-19 samples, acute and convalescent, were from the United States, Italy and Spain. PBMCs, B-cell-depleted T cells, or T cells were the source of the cDNA or gDNA that made up the material.

This clone has a single count. As originally analysed: Estimated nucleated cell counts came from reference gene primer amplification. Assay used: immunoSEQ multiplex PCR; TCRdb lists only in-frame clones, some missing. That table gives V, J and clone size, and the DNA gave D and trimming. The sample gives about 200,000 clones, about 85% of which show up once; around 0.93% is in the top ten. Seattle patients were enrolled while actively infected and followed longitudinally. This CDR3 comprises 14 residues. Trimming left V 0 bases short and J 4 bases short, with 9 bases between. The germline CDR1 and CDR2 sequences are SGDLS and YYNGEE.

The chain links TRBV9 to TRBJ2-3; a possible D gene is TRBD2 (5 bases). Material: peripheral blood. The receptor was derived from a man between 60 and 75 years old with COVID-19, enrolled during active disease. CDR3 loop: CASSVEAGADTQYF. The CDR3 nucleotides read TGTGCCAGCAGCGTAGAAGCCGGGGCAGATACGCAGTATTTT.